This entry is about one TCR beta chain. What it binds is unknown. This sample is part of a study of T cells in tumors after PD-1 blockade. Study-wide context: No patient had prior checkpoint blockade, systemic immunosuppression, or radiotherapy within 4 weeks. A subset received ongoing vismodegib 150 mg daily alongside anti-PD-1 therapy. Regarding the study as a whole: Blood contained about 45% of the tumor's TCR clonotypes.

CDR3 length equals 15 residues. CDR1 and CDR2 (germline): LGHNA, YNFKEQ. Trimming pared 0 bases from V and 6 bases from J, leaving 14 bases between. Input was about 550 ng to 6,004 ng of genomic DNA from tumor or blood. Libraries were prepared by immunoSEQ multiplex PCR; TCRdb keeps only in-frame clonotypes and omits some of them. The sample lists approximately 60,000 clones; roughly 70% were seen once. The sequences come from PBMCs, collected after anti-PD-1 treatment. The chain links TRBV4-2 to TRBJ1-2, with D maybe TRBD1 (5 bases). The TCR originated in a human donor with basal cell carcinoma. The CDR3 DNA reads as TGTGCCAGCAGCCAAGAGGAAGGAAAGGGACATGGCTACACCTTC. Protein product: CASSQEEGKGHGYTF.